Shown below are 2 T cell receptor beta chains from a single sample sequenced in a study of blood T cell repertoires in COVID-19. The table came from immunoSEQ multiplex PCR; TCRdb's copy has only in-frame clones and leaves some out. The sample shows approximately 250,000 clones, over 75% of them seen only once. The sequencing input was peripheral blood. These receptors came from a woman aged 70-85 years with COVID-19, enrolled during active disease.

This rearrangement joins TRBV28 to TRBJ1-2, with D possibly matching TRBD1 (6 bases). The CDR3 is 12 residues long. V gave up 1 base and J gave up 11 bases, with 11 bases separating them. From germline, CDR1 is MDHEN and CDR2 SYDVKM. The CDR3 sequence: CASSLSRGSYTF. CDR3 in DNA: TGTGCCAGCAGTTTATCCAGGGGTAGTTACACCTTC.

The chain is built from TRBV30 and TRBJ1-1, with D tentatively TRBD1 (6 bases). Germline CDR1 GTSNPN, CDR2 SVGIG (reference sequence). Trimming left V 3 bases short and J 0 bases short, with 8 bases between. The CDR3 length is 13 residues. The CDR3 nucleotides are TGTGCCTGGAGGGACAGTTTGAACACTGAAGCTTTCTTT. Translation gives CAWRDSLNTEAFF. Based on the CDR3 plus reference TRBV30 and TRBJ1-1, the full variable domain is SQTIHQWPATLVQPVGSPLSLECTVEGTSNPNLYWYRQAAGRGLQLLFYSVGIGQISSEVPQNLSASRPQDRQFILSSKKLLLSDSGFYLCAWRDSLNTEAFFGQGTRLTVV.